This paragraph covers one T cell receptor (beta chain) sequence. Its antigen remains unidentified. It has no much larger one-base neighbor in the sample; base qualities were not kept. Patients with a history of autoimmune disease or receiving systemic immunosuppression were excluded from the trial. Peripheral blood for TCR sequencing was collected from all dose cohorts at baseline, on cycle 4 day 1, and on cycle 7 day 1. The samples were taken from a phase I, first-in-human, multicenter, open-label dose-escalation trial of ivuxolimab. Adults with locally advanced or metastatic head and neck squamous cell, hepatocellular, melanoma or renal cell carcinoma were enrolled in the trial. CD4+ and CD8+ T cells were sorted separately from peripheral blood before TCR sequencing. Genomic DNA was extracted from sorted cells for sequencing of the TCRbeta CDR3 region. TCRbeta CDR3 regions were sequenced using the immunoSEQ Assay. What TCRdb holds here is the immuneACCESS table cut down to in-frame rearrangements. Part of the clones is not present; checked against another copy, under half of the missing clones reflect an unresolved V gene, and the others are unexplained. The sample table shows about 63,000 clones, and roughly 89% are seen once. The ten largest make up around 0.8% of the sample.

The data originate from a study of OX40 agonist ivuxolimab in advanced cancers. Background for the entire study: Ivuxolimab was an agonistic, fully human IgG2 monoclonal antibody directed against OX40 (CD134), a costimulatory receptor. Intravenous ivuxolimab was administered to patients every 2 weeks at six dose levels: 0.01, 0.1, 0.3, 1.5, 3 and 10 mg/kg. Of the approximately 53 patients in dose escalation, about 20 had hepatocellular carcinoma, some 15 had melanoma, 9 had renal cell carcinoma and 9 had head and neck cancer. The dose-escalation cohort was almost 85% male with a mean age of 60 years, ranging from about 20 to 80. Prior anti-PD-1, anti-PD-L1 or anti-CTLA-4 therapy was permitted, and 30% to 50% of dose-escalation patients had received checkpoint inhibitors. Three dose-escalation patients achieved partial responses, one with hepatocellular carcinoma and two with cutaneous melanoma. The purpose of peripheral TCRbeta sequencing was to test whether ivuxolimab changed TCR sequence diversity and led to clonal T-cell expansion. The paper describes the monotherapy dose-escalation part (N = 52 patients) of the phase I trial of ivuxolimab.

Points the paper makes about the study in general: Low levels of normalized T-cell clonal expansion were also seen in some nonresponding patients. On average, CD8+ T cells showed more expanded clones than CD4+ T cells after ivuxolimab. The antigen specificity of the clonally expanded peripheral T cells was not determined. At doses of 0.1 to 3.0 mg/kg, clonal expansion of both CD4+ and CD8+ T cells in blood was seen between baseline and week 6. In the 0.1-3.0 mg/kg groups, partial responders were among the patients with the lowest normalized peripheral clonal expansion, particularly in CD8+ T cells.

The TCR comes from an adult with an advanced solid tumor such as melanoma, head and neck, liver or kidney cancer. The sequences come from CD4+ or CD8+ T cells sorted from blood, collected in a trial of the OX40 agonist ivuxolimab.

Here the CDR3 is given as CASSLDREGSYGYTF. The sequenced DNA is TGTGCCAGCAGCCTCGACAGGGAGGGTAGCTATGGCTACACCTTC. The V and J genes are TRBV7-2 and TRBJ1-2, with 7 bases aligning to TRBD1. V is pruned by 5 bases and J by 4 bases, leaving 10 bases of the junction without a gene match. Sequences SGHTA (CDR1) and FQGNSA (CDR2) are obtained from the germline V gene. Spanning cysteine to phenylalanine, the CDR3 consists of 15 amino acids. Only CDR3 DNA remains: 45 bases, in frame from the first base.